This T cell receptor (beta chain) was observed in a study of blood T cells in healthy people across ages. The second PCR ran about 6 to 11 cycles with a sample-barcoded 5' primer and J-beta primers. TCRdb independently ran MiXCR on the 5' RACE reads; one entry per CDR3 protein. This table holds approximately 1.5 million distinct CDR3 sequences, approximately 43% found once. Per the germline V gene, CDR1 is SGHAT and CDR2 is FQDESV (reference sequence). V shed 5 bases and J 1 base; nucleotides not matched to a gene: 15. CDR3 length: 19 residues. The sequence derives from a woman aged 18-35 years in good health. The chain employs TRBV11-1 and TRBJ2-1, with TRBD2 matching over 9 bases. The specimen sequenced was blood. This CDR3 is CASSRIGTSMARSYNEQFF. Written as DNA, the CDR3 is TGTGCCAGCAGCCGGATTGGGACTAGCATGGCTAGATCCTACAATGAGCAGTTCTTC.